This TCR beta chain is from a study of cytomegalovirus exposure and HLA in healthy donors. Study-wide results and caveats: Productive rates of about 90% or about 30% were seen for most TCR beta V segments in an earlier analysis.

The PCR made use of 60 Vbeta and 13 Jbeta primers. Sequencing used immunoSEQ multiplex PCR; TCRdb keeps in-frame clones, though not all of them. The sample holds 150,000 or so clones; about 80% are singletons and the top ten take approximately 4%. Whereas donors were nominally healthy upon sampling, unrecorded immune exposures were probable. Of note for this clone: The antigen is unknown.

Sequencing was carried out using PBMCs. The clonotype was recovered from a woman aged 35 to 49 in good health and CMV-seronegative.

The CDR3 DNA is TGTGCCATCAGGAGGGACAGCTCCTACGAGCAGTACTTC. It specifies CAIRRDSSYEQYF. This chain joins TRBV10-3 and TRBJ2-7; 7 nucleotides line up with TRBD1. This CDR3 region has 13 residues. Germline V gene data show CDR1 as ENHRY and CDR2 as SYGVKD. The V and J ends lost 6 bases and 0 bases, in that order; junction bases with no gene match: 2.